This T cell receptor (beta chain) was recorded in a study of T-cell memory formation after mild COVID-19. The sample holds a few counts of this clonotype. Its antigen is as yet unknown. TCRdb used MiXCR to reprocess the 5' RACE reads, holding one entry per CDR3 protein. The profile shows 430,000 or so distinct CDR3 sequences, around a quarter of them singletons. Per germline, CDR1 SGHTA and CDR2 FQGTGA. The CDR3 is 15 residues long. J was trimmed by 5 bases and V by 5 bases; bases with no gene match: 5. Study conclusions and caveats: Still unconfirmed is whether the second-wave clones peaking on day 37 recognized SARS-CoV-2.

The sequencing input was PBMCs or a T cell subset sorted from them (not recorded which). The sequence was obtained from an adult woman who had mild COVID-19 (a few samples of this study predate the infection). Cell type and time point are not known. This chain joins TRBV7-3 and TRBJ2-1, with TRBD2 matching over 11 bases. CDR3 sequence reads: CASSAGLAEDNEQFF. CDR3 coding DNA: TGTGCCAGCAGCGCGGGACTAGCGGAAGACAATGAGCAGTTCTTC.